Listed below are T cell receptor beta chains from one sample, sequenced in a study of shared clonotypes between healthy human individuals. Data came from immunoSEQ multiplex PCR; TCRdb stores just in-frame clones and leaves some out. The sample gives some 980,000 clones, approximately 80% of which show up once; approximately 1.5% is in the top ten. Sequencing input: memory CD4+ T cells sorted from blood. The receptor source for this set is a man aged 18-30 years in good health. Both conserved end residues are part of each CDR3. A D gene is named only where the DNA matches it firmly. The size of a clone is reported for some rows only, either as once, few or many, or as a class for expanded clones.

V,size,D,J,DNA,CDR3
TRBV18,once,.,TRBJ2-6,TGTGCCAGCTCCCAAGACACAGGGAACTCTGGGGCCAACGTCCTGACTTTC,CASSQDTGNSGANVLTF
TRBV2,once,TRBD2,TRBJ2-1,TGTGCCAGCAGGGGGACTAGCGGGAGGGGCGATGAGCAGTTCTTC,CASRGTSGRGDEQFF
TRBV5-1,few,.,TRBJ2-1,TGCGCCAGCAGCCCGGGTGTCGACTTCAATGAGCAGTTCTTC,CASSPGVDFNEQFF
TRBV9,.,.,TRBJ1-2,TGTGCCAGCAGCGTTACTGGCAGGGCGGATTATGGCTACACCTTC,CASSVTGRADYGYTF
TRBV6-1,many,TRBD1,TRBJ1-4,TGTGCCAGCGGCACCGGGACAGGGCTTGAAAAACTGTTTTTT,CASGTGTGLEKLFF
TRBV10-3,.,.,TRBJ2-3,TGTGCCATCAGTGAGTCAGGAGGGCGGGGTCGCACAGATACGCAGTATTTT,CAISESGGRGRTDTQYF
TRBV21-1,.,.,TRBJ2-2,TGTGCCAGCAGCAAAGAGGGACTAGCGGGAGGTACCTACACCGGGGAGCTGTTTTTT,CASSKEGLAGGTYTGELFF
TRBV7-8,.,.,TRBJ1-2,TGTGCCAGCAGCTTATATTCGGCGGGGGGGCCTAGCTATGGCTACACCTTC,CASSLYSAGGPSYGYTF
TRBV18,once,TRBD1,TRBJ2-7,TGTGCCAGCTCAGGACAGGGGGCGAACGAGCAGTACTTC,CASSGQGANEQYF
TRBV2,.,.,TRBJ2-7,TGTGCCAGCAGTGAAAGTCGAAGATTACCGCAGTACTTC,CASSESRRLPQYF
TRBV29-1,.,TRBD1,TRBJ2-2,TGCAGCGTTGGTGACAGGGAGAACACCGGGGAGCTGTTTTTT,CSVGDRENTGELFF
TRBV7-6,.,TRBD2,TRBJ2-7,TGTGCCAGCAGTCCGGGACTACCCTACGAGCAGTACTTC,CASSPGLPYEQYF
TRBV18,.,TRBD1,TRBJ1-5,TGTGCCAGCTCAAACGGACAGGGACACAATCAGCCCCAGCATTTT,CASSNGQGHNQPQHF
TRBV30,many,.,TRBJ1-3,TGTGCCTGGATGGATCAGGGTGTTGGAAACACCATATATTTT,CAWMDQGVGNTIYF
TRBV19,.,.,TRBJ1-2,TGTGCCAGTACCGATGGAGTCGCGGGCGGCTACACCTTC,CASTDGVAGGYTF
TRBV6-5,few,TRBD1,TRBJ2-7,TGTGCCAGCAGCCCAAGACAGGGCCCCTACGAGCAGTACTTC,CASSPRQGPYEQYF
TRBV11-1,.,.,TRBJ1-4,TGTGCCAGCAGCTTAGGACAGGATGATGGAAAACTGTTTTTT,CASSLGQDDGKLFF
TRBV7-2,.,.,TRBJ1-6,TGTGCCAGCAGCTCCCCTCCCGGGTTACCCCTCCACTTT,CASSSPPGLPLHF
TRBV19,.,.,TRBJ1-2,TGTGCCAGTAGCAACCCACCGGGACGTATTAACTATGGCTACACCTTC,CASSNPPGRINYGYTF
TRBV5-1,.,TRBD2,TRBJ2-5,TGCGCCAGCAGCTTATCGACACTAACTAGCGGACAAGAGACCCAGTACTTC,CASSLSTLTSGQETQYF
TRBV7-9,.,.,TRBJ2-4,TGTGCCAGCGCCCCTCAGGCGGAAAACATTCAGTACTTC,CASAPQAENIQYF
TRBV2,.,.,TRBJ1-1,TGTGCCAGCAGAACCGGGGGGAGGACAGATGGCGCTTTCTTT,CASRTGGRTDGAFF
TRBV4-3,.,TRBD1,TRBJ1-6,TGCGCCAGCAGCCAAGACGACAGGGGAAATTCACCCCTCCACTTT,CASSQDDRGNSPLHF
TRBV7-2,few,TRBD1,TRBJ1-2,TGTGCCAGCAGCTTCGAGGGGGCCTCAAATGGCTACACCTTC,CASSFEGASNGYTF
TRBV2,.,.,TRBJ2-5,TGTGCCAGCAGTCCGGGACCTTCCCAAGAGACCCAGTACTTC,CASSPGPSQETQYF
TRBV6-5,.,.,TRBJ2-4,TGTGCCAGCAAGACGACCAATTTTCCCATTCAGTACTTC,CASKTTNFPIQYF
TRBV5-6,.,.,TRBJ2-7,TGTGCCAGCAGCTCCGTCTCCTACGAGCAGTACTTC,CASSSVSYEQYF
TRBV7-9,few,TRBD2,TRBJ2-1,TGTGCCAGCAGCCCCAGGACTAGTGGTAACAATGAGCAGTTCTTC,CASSPRTSGNNEQFF
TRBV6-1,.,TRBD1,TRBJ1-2,TGTGCCAGCAGTGATCTTGACAGGGGGCGTTTTAGGGATGGCTACACCTTC,CASSDLDRGRFRDGYTF
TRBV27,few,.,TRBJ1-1,TGTGCCAGCAGTTTAGTGGGGAGCACTGAAGCTTTCTTT,CASSLVGSTEAFF
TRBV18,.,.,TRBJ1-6,TGTGCCAGCTCATCGAAGGAGGCGGGTAATTCACCCCTCCACTTT,CASSSKEAGNSPLHF
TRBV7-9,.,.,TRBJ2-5,TGTGCCAGCACCAGGGGGGACAGCACCAAAGAGACCCAGTACTTC,CASTRGDSTKETQYF
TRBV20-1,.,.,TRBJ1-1,TGCAGTGCAGGGGATGAAGCTTTCTTT,CSAGDEAFF
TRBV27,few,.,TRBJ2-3,TGTGCCAGCAGTTTTTTCAAGCGCACAGATACGCAGTATTTT,CASSFFKRTDTQYF
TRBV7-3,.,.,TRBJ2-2,TGTGCCAGCAGTAGGGGCACCGGGGAGCTGTTTTTT,CASSRGTGELFF
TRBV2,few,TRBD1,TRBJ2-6,TGTGCCAGCGGCCGACAGGGCACCACTGGGGCCAACGTCCTGACTTTC,CASGRQGTTGANVLTF
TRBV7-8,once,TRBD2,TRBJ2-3,TGTGCCAGCAGCCGGGACACTAGCGGGTTCACAGATACGCAGTATTTT,CASSRDTSGFTDTQYF
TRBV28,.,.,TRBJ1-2,TGTGCCAGCAGTTTAATAGGCAGATACTATGGCTACACCTTC,CASSLIGRYYGYTF
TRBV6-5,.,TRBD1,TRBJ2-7,TGTGCCAGCACCATAGGACAGGGGCGAACCTACGAGCAGTACTTC,CASTIGQGRTYEQYF
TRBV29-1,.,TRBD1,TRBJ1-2,TGCATCACCTTCCAGGGGGCGTCCTATGGCTACACCTTC,CITFQGASYGYTF
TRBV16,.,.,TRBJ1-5,TGTGCCAGCAGCCAATCTAACCCTAACCAGCCCCAGCATTTT,CASSQSNPNQPQHF
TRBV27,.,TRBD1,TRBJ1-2,TGTGCCAGCAGGCCCAGGGAGGGGGCCGGTGGCTACACCTTC,CASRPREGAGGYTF
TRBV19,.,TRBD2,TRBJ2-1,TGTGCCAGTAGTATGTGGCGGGAGGGCAGTGAGCAGTTCTTC,CASSMWREGSEQFF
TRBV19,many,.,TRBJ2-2,TGTGCCAGTAGTGACAATGCGAACACCGGGGAGCTGTTTTTT,CASSDNANTGELFF
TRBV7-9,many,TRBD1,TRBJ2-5,TGTGCCAGCAGAGCCAGGGGGCCGAGGGAGACCCAGTACTTC,CASRARGPRETQYF
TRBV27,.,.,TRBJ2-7,TGTGCCAGCAGTTTATCGACCGGGCCGGGCTCCTACGAGCAGTACTTC,CASSLSTGPGSYEQYF
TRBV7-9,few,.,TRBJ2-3,TGTGCCAGCAGCTTAAGGGTTTTAGATACGCAGTATTTT,CASSLRVLDTQYF
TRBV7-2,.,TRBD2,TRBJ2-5,TGTGCCAGCAGCTTCAGACTAGCGGGCCAAGAGACCCAGTACTTC,CASSFRLAGQETQYF
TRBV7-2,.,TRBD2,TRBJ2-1,TGTGCCAGCAGCTTAGATCCACTAGCGGCGTACAATGAGCAGTTCTTC,CASSLDPLAAYNEQFF
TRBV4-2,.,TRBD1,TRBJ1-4,TGTGCCAGCAGCCAAGATCTCCAGGGGGGTGAAAAACTGTTTTTT,CASSQDLQGGEKLFF
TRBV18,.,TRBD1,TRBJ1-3,TGTGCCAGCTCACGAGGGACAGGGGACTCTGGAAACACCATATATTTT,CASSRGTGDSGNTIYF
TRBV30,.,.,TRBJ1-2,TGTGCCTGGAGTGTACAGGGTGGGACTGGGCTCCTACCCTTC,CAWSVQGGTGLLPF
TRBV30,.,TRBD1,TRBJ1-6,TGTGCCTGGAGTGTACGGACAGGACGGGGTAATTCACCCCTCCACTTT,CAWSVRTGRGNSPLHF
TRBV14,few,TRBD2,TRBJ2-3,TGTGCCAGCAGCCAAGGGGGGACTAGCGGGGGCACAGATACGCAGTATTTT,CASSQGGTSGGTDTQYF
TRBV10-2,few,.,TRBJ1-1,TGCGCCAGCAGGACGGTAAGCACTGAAGCTTTCTTT,CASRTVSTEAFF
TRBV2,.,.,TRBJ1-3,TGTGCCAGCATTCAGGGGTCTGGAAACACCATATATTTT,CASIQGSGNTIYF
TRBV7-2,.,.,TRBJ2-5,TGTGCCAGCAGCTTAGCGAGGGTTTTAGAGACCCAGTACTTC,CASSLARVLETQYF
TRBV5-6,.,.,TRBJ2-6,TGTGCCAGCAGCGAAACAGGGAACGGGGCCAACGTCCTGACTTTC,CASSETGNGANVLTF
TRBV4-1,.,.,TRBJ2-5,TGCGCCAGCAGCCAAACCCCAATCACCCAAGAGACCCAGTACTTC,CASSQTPITQETQYF
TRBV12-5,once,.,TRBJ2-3,TGTGCTAGTGGTTTGGTACGGGCTAGGAGCACAGATACGCAGTATTTT,CASGLVRARSTDTQYF